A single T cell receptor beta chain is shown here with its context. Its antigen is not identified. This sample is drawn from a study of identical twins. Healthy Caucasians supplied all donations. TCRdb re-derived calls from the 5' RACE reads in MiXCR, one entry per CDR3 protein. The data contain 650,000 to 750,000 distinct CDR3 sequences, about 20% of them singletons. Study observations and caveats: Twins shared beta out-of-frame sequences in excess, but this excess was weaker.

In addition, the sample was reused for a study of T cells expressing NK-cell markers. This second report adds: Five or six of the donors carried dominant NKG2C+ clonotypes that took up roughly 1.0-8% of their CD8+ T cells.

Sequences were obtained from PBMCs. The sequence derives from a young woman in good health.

CDR3 DNA sequence: TGCGCCAGCAGCGCTAGCTTTTGGGAGACCCAGTACTTC. Translation: CASSASFWETQYF. The chain joins TRBV5-1 to TRBJ2-5, with TRBD2 as a possible D gene (5 bases). V was pared by 4 bases and J by 5 bases, with 12 bases between. Germline CDR1 and CDR2: SGHRS and YFSETQ. The CDR3 sequence is 13 residues long.